The rows below give T cell receptor beta chains drawn from one sample of a study of blood T cell repertoires in COVID-19. Sequencing used immunoSEQ multiplex PCR; TCRdb keeps in-frame clones, though not all of them. The sample consists of 250,000 to 400,000 clones, 85% of them appearing once. The sequenced sample consisted of PBMCs or T cells enriched from blood (not recorded which). The receptors derive from a woman aged 25 to 39 who had been exposed to COVID-19. CDR3s include the opening cysteine and the closing phenylalanine or tryptophan. D genes are given only for firm matches. Size tells how often a clone was seen (once, few, many) or the class of an expanded clone, and some rows leave it out.

J,D,V,size,CDR3,DNA
TRBJ2-5,NA,TRBV4-2,NA,CASSQGRTKETQYF,TGTGCCAGCAGCCAAGGAAGGACTAAGGAGACCCAGTACTTC
TRBJ2-1,NA,TRBV6-5,few,CASKGGVNKRNEQFF,TGTGCCAGCAAAGGGGGAGTAAATAAACGTAATGAGCAGTTCTTC
TRBJ1-2,TRBD1,TRBV30,few,CASNRGDSGYTF,TGTGCCTCAAACAGGGGGGATTCGGGCTACACCTTC
TRBJ2-7,NA,TRBV3-1/TRBV3-2,once,CASSRDGTPRYEQYF,TGTGCCAGCAGCCGGGACGGGACTCCGAGATACGAGCAGTACTTC
TRBJ2-1,TRBD1,TRBV9,NA,CASSAGQTTYNEQFF,TGTGCCAGCAGCGCGGGACAGACTACTTACAATGAGCAGTTCTTC
TRBJ1-2,TRBD1,TRBV5-1,few,CASSWWQGDYGYTF,TGCGCCAGCAGCTGGTGGCAGGGGGACTATGGCTACACCTTC
TRBJ1-5,NA,TRBV19,NA,CASSSRGGGQPQHF,TGTGCCAGTAGTTCCCGGGGGGGAGGTCAGCCCCAGCATTTT
TRBJ2-7,NA,TRBV6-5,NA,CASMRGSSYEQYF,TGTGCCAGCATGAGGGGGTCTTCCTACGAGCAGTACTTC
TRBJ2-3,TRBD1,TRBV27,NA,CASSLGTDPTRSTDTQYF,TGTGCCAGCAGTTTAGGGACAGACCCCACACGTAGCACAGATACGCAGTATTTT
TRBJ2-7,NA,TRBV7-9,once,CASSPDTTYEQYF,TGTGCCAGCAGCCCGGACACCACCTACGAGCAGTACTTC
TRBJ2-7,NA,TRBV9,NA,CASSPSSYEQYF,TGTGCCAGCAGCCCCAGCTCCTACGAGCAGTACTTC
TRBJ2-2,NA,TRBV25-1,NA,CASSELSGFTGELFF,TGTGCCAGCAGTGAGTTGTCAGGTTTCACCGGGGAGCTGTTTTTT
TRBJ1-1,NA,TRBV2,NA,CASSDRRGNTEAFF,TGTGCCAGCAGTGACCGACGGGGTAACACTGAAGCTTTCTTT
TRBJ2-7,TRBD2,TRBV2,NA,CASSRLAGAYEQYF,TGTGCCAGCAGTCGTCTAGCGGGGGCGTACGAGCAGTACTTC
TRBJ2-3,NA,TRBV24-1,NA,CATSDPTPGTDTQYF,TGTGCCACCAGTGACCCGACTCCGGGCACAGATACGCAGTATTTT
TRBJ1-1,NA,TRBV7-3,NA,CASSFQEGFEAFF,TGTGCCAGCAGCTTCCAGGAGGGATTCGAAGCTTTCTTT
TRBJ2-7,TRBD1,TRBV11-2,NA,CASSSTGVDEQYF,TGTGCCAGCAGCTCGACAGGGGTAGACGAGCAGTACTTC
TRBJ1-2,NA,TRBV19,once,CASVSTGQGYTF,TGTGCCAGTGTATCGACAGGTCAGGGCTACACCTTC